The clone carrying this T cell receptor (beta chain) has a handful of counts. Its matching antigen is unknown. PCR was performed a second time for roughly 7 to 12 cycles using a sample-barcoded 5' primer and a J-beta primer mix. A single record per CDR3 protein comes from TCRdb applying MiXCR to the 5' RACE reads. The sample records hundreds of thousands of distinct CDR3 sequences, around a fifth being singletons. The data originate from a study of blood T cells in healthy people across ages. Study conclusions and caveats: There were more naive CD4+ cells and higher diversity in long-lived donors than in aged donors.

The V segment lost 1 base and the J segment 0 bases; nucleotides outside the gene matches: 9. The CDR3 contains 20 residues. Germline V gene data show CDR1 as MDHEN and CDR2 as SYDVKM. This clonotype was obtained from a man between 65 and 85 years old in good health. V and J are TRBV28 and TRBJ2-6, with 10 bases matching TRBD2. Sequences were obtained from blood. The CDR3 spells CASSLSGLATISSGANVLTF. The DNA for the CDR3 is TGTGCCAGCAGTTTATCGGGACTAGCGACAATTAGCTCTGGGGCCAACGTCCTGACTTTC.